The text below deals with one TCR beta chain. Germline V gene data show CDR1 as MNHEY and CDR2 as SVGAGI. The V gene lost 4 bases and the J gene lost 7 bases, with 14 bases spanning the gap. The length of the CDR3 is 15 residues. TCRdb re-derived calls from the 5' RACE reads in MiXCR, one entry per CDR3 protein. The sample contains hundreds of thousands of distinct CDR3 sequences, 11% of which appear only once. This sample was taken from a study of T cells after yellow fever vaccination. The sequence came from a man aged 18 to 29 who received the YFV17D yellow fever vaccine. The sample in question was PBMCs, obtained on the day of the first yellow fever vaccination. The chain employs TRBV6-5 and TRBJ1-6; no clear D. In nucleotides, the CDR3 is TGTGCCAGCAGTTCCTACACGATACCGAATTCACCCCTCCACTTT. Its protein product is CASSSYTIPNSPLHF.